This T cell receptor (beta chain) was profiled in a study of blood T cell repertoires in COVID-19. Study background: Samples representing acute and convalescent COVID-19 were sourced from the United States, Italy and Spain. T cells, B-cell-depleted T cells, or PBMCs provided the cDNA or gDNA that served as material.

This CDR3 is 14 amino acids long. V lost 8 bases to trimming and J lost 3 bases; unmatched junction nucleotides: 4. Germline CDR1 and CDR2: MNHEY and SVGAGI. Source study methods: Amplifying reference gene primers gave estimates of nucleated cell counts. The repertoire was sequenced with immunoSEQ multiplex PCR; TCRdb's copy has only in-frame clones and lacks some. V, J and clone size are those of that table, while D and trimming were read from the DNA. The sample shows about 88,000 clones, roughly 90% of them seen only once. The TCR comes from a man aged 60 to 69 with acute or convalescent COVID-19. The sequencing sample was made of peripheral blood. This chain uses TRBV6-5 with TRBJ2-7; 13 bases align to TRBD2. In nucleotides, the CDR3 is TGTGCCAGCCAGCGGACTAGCGGGAGCTACGAGCAGTACTTC. The encoded protein is CASQRTSGSYEQYF.